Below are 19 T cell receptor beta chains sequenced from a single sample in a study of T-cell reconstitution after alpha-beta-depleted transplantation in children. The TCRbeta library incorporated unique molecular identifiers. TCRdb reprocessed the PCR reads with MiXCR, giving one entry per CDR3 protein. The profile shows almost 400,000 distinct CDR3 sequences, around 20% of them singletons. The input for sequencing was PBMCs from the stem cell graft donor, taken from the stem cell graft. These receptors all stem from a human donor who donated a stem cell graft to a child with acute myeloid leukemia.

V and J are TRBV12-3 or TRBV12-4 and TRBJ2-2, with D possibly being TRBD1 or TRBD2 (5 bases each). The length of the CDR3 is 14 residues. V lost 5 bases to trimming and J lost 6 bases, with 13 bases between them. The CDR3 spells CASSPGPYPGELFF. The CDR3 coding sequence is TGTGCCAGCAGTCCGGGGCCCTATCCCGGGGAGCTGTTTTTT.

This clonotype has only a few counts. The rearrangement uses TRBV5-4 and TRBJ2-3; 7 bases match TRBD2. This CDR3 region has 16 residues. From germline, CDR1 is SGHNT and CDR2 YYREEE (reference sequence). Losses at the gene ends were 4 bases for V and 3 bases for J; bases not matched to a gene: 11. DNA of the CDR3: TGTGCCAGCAGCACGGGGGGTGGGCAGACTACAGATACGCAGTATTTT. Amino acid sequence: CASSTGGGQTTDTQYF.

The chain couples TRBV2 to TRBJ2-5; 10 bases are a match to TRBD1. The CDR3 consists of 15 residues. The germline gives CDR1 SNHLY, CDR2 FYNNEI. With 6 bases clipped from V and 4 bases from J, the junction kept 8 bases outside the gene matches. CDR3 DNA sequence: TGTGCCAGCAGCCTCACCGGGACAGGGGCAGAGACCCAGTACTTC. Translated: CASSLTGTGAETQYF.

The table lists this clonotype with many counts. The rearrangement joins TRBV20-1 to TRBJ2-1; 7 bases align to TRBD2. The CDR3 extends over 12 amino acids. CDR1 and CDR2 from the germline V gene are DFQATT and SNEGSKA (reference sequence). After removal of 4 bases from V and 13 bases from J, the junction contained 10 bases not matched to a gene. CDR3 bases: TGCAGTGCTATGGGGGGGAGGTGGGGACAGTTCTTC. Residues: CSAMGGRWGQFF.

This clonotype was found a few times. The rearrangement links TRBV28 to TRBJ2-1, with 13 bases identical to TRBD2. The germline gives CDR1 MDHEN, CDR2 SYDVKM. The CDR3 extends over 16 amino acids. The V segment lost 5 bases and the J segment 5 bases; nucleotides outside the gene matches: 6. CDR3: CASSRLAGGENNEQFF. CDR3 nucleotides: TGTGCCAGCAGTAGACTAGCGGGAGGTGAAAACAATGAGCAGTTCTTC.

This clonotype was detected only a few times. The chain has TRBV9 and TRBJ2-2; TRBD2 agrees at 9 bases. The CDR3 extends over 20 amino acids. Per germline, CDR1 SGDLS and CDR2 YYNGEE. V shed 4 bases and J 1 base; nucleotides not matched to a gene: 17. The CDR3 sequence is CASSPPSLAGKLRNTGELFF. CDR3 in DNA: TGTGCCAGCAGCCCCCCCAGCCTAGCGGGAAAACTAAGGAACACCGGGGAGCTGTTTTTT. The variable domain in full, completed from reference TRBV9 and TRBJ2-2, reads DSGVTQTPKHLITATGQRVTLRCSPRSGDLSVYWYQQSLDQGLQFLIQYYNGEERAKGNILERFSAQQFPDLHSELNLSSLELGDSALYFCASSPPSLAGKLRNTGELFFGEGSRLTVL.

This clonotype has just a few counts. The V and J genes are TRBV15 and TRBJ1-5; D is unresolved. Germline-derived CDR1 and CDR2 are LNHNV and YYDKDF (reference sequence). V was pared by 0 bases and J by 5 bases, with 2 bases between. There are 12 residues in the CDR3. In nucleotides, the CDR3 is TGTGCCACCAGCAGAGATTATCAGCCCCAGCATTTT. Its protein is CATSRDYQPQHF.

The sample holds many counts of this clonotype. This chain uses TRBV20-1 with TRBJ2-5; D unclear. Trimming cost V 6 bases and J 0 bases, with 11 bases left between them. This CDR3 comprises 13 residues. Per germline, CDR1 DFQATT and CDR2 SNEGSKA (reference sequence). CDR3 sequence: CSASYSDQETQYF. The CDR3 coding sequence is TGCAGTGCCTCATACTCCGACCAAGAGACCCAGTACTTC.

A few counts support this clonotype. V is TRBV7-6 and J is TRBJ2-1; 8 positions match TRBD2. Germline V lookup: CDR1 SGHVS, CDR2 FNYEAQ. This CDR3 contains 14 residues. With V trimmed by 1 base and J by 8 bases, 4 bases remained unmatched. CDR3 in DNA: TGTGCCAGCAGCTTAGTGGACGGGAGGGATGAGCAGTTCTTC. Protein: CASSLVDGRDEQFF.

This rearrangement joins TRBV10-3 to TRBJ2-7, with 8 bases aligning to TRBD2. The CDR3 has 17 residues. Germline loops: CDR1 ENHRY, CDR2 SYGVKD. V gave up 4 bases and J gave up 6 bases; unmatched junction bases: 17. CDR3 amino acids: CAISAPGGSGTRGEQYF. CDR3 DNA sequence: TGTGCCATCAGTGCCCCCGGTGGTAGCGGGACCCGGGGCGAGCAGTACTTC.

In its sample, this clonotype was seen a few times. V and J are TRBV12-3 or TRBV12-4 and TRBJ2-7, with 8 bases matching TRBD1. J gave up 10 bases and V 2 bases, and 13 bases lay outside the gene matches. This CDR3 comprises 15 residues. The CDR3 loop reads CASSLHSGGRGQQYF. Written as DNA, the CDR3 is TGTGCCAGCAGTTTACACTCTGGCGGCAGGGGGCAACAGTACTTC.

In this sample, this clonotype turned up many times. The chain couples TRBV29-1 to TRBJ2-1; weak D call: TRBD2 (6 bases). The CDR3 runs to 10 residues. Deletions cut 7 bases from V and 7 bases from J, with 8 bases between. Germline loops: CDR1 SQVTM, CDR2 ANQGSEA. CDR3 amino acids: CSAGTNEQFF. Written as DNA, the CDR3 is TGCAGCGCAGGGACTAATGAGCAGTTCTTC.

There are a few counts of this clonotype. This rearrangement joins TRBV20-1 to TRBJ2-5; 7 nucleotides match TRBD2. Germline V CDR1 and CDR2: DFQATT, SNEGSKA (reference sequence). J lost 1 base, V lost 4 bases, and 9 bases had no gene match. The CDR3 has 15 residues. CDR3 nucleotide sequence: TGCAGTGCTACTCTAGCGGCCTATACCCAAGAGACCCAGTACTTC. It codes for CSATLAAYTQETQYF.

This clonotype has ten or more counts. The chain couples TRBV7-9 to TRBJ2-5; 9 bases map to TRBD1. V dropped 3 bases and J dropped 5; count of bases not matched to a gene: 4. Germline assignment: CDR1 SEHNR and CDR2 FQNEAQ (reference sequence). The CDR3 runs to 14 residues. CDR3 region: CASSFPDRGETQYF. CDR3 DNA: TGTGCCAGCAGCTTTCCGGACAGGGGTGAGACCCAGTACTTC.

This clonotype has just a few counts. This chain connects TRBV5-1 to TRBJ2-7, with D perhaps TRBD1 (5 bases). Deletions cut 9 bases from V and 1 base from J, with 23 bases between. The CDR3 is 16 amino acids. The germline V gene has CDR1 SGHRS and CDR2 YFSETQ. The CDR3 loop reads CATRIGHVTQSYEQYF. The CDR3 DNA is TGCGCCACCCGGATAGGACATGTGACACAATCCTACGAGCAGTACTTC.

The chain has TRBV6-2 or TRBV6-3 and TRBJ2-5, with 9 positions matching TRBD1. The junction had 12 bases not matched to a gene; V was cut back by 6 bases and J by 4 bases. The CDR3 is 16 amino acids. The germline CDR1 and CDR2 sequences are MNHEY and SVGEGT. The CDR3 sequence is CASRLPGQGSPETQYF. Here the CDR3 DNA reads TGTGCCAGCAGGCTGCCGGGACAGGGATCCCCAGAGACCCAGTACTTC.

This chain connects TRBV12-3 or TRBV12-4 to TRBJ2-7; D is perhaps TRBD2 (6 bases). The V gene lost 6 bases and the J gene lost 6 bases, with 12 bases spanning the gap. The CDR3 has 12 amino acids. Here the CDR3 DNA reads TGTGCCAGCAGCCCCCGGGGGTTCGAGCAGTACTTC. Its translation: CASSPRGFEQYF.

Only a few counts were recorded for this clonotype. CDR3 in amino acids: CASSSYRLAGGDNEQFF. DNA of the CDR3: TGTGCCAGCAGTTCCTACCGACTAGCGGGAGGGGACAATGAGCAGTTCTTC. The J gene is TRBJ2-1, the V gene TRBV28; the match to TRBD2 covers 14 bases. The trim removed 4 bases at V and 5 bases at J, leaving 7 bases unmatched. This CDR3 region has 17 residues. Germline CDR1 and CDR2: MDHEN and SYDVKM.

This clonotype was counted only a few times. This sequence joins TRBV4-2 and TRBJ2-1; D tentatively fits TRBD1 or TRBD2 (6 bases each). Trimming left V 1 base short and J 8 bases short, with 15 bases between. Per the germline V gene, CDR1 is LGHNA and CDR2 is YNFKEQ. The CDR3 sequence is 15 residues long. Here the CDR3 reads CASSQGGGSRDEQFF. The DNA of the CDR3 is TGTGCCAGCAGCCAAGGAGGGGGGAGTCGTGATGAGCAGTTCTTC.